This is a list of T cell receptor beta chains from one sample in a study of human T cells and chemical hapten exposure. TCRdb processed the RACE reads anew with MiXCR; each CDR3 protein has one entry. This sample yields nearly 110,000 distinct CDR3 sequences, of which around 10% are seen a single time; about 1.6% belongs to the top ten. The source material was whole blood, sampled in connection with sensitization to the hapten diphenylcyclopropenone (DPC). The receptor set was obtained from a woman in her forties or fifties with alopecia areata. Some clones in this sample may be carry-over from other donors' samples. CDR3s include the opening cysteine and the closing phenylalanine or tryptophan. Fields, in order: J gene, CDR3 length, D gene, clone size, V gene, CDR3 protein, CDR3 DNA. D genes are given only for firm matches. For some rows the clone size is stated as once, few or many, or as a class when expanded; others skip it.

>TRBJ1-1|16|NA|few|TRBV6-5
CASSYRNPGAGTEAFF
TGTGCCAGCAGTTACCGGAACCCCGGTGCGGGCACTGAAGCTTTCTTT
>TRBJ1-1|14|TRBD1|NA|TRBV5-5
CASTQGGLGTEAFF
TGTGCCAGCACGCAGGGGGGCTTAGGCACTGAAGCTTTCTTT
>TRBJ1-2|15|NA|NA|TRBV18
CASSPRGRPDYGYTF
TGTGCCAGCTCACCACGGGGGAGACCGGACTATGGCTACACCTTC
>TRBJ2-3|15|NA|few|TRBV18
CASSPRLTRTDTQYF
TGTGCCAGCTCACCCAGGTTGACCCGCACAGATACGCAGTATTTT
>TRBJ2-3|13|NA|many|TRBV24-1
CATNQGSTDTQYF
TGTGCCACCAATCAGGGCAGCACAGATACGCAGTATTTT
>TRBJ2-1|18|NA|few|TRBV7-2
CASSHLPSQVSSYNEQFF
TGTGCCAGCAGCCACTTACCGAGCCAGGTAAGCTCCTACAATGAGCAGTTCTTC
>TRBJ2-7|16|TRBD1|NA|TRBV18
CASSPSGTGVRYEQYF
TGTGCCAGCTCACCCTCCGGGACAGGGGTGAGATACGAGCAGTACTTC
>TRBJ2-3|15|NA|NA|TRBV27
CASSPRGTGGDTQYF
TGTGCCAGCAGCCCAAGGGGGACGGGCGGGGATACGCAGTATTTT
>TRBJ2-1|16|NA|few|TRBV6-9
CAGWGSYLTPCNEQFF
TGTGCCGGCTGGGGCAGTTATCTGACACCATGCAATGAGCAGTTCTTC
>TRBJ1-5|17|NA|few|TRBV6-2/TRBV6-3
CASSSGRGGMINQPQHF
TGTGCCAGCAGTTCGGGAAGGGGAGGGATGATTAATCAGCCCCAGCATTTT